This T cell receptor (beta chain) was documented in a study of CXCR3-negative and CXCR3-positive naive CD8 T cells. Regarding the study as a whole: High diversity, comparable across both naive subsets, contrasted with much lower diversity in memory CD8+ cells.

In germline, CDR1 is LNHNV, CDR2 YYDKDF (reference sequence). This CDR3 is built from 16 residues. Per CD8+ T cell subset, triplicate sorts of 300,000 cells each were done. The TRB libraries of cDNA were built by UMI-labeled 5' RACE. After re-calling the 5' RACE reads, TCRdb lists one entry per CDR3 protein, DNA absent. Its clone listing holds approximately 8,100 distinct CDR3 sequences. In the case of this clonotype: The antigen is unknown.

The source is a human donor in good health. Some clones in this sample may be carry-over from other donors' samples. The chain joins TRBV15 to TRBJ2-1; TCRdb outputs TRBD2, but without DNA this stays unchecked. Sequencing used naive CXCR3- CD8+ T cells from blood. Subset described: CD45RO-CCR7+CD27+CD95- naive CD8+ T cells lacking CXCR3 (TNR3-). The CDR3 reads CATSRVSGSPYNEQFF.